The 4 T cell receptor beta chains below were found in one sample sequenced in a study of blood T cell repertoires in COVID-19. Produced via immunoSEQ multiplex PCR; TCRdb's table is partial and in-frame only. The sample shows roughly 59,000 clones, around four fifths of them seen only once. The sequenced material came from peripheral blood. The receptor source for this set is an elderly man with acute or convalescent COVID-19.

This chain uses TRBV5-1 with TRBJ2-7, with TRBD1 identical over 8 bases. V gave up 1 base and J gave up 9 bases; unmatched junction bases: 15. Germline CDR1 and CDR2: SGHRS and YFSETQ. This CDR3 has 16 residues. CDR3 amino acids: CASSLTPSGTGSGQYF. CDR3 nucleotide sequence: TGCGCCAGCAGCTTGACCCCCTCCGGGACAGGCTCCGGGCAGTACTTC. Using reference TRBV5-1 and TRBJ2-7 for the parts outside the CDR3, the full variable domain is KAGVTQTPRYLIKTRGQQVTLSCSPISGHRSVSWYQQTPGQGLQFLFEYFSETQRNKGNFPGRFSGRQFSNSRSEMNVSTLELGDSALYLCASSLTPSGTGSGQYFGPGTRLTVT.

This clone appeared a few times. This rearrangement joins TRBV7-9 to TRBJ1-2; tentatively, D is TRBD1 (5 bases). Germline V gene data show CDR1 as SEHNR and CDR2 as FQNEAQ (reference sequence). This CDR3 is built from 15 residues. V lost 5 bases, J lost 3 bases, and 16 bases lay in between. The CDR3 is CASSGDWGEDYGYTF. In nucleotides, the CDR3 is TGTGCCAGCAGCGGGGACTGGGGGGAGGACTATGGCTACACCTTC.

This clone is categorized as medium-sized. The chain recombines TRBV6-1 with TRBJ1-5; the D is unclear. Germline loops: CDR1 MNHNS, CDR2 SASEGT. With 0 bases removed from V and 4 bases from J, the gap between germline ends came to 7 bases. This CDR3 region has 14 residues. CDR3 DNA sequence: TGTGCCAGCAGTGAAGCCTTCCAGAATCAGCCCCAGCATTTT. Residues: CASSEAFQNQPQHF.

The rearrangement uses TRBV3-1 (or the pseudogene TRBV3-2) and TRBJ2-6; D unresolved. Germline CDR1 LGHDT, CDR2 YNNKEL (reference sequence). Between the trimmed V and J ends, which lost 1 base and 2 bases, there was a span of 9 bases. The CDR3 sequence is 16 residues long. The CDR3 is CASSQVGNTGANVLTF. The CDR3, as DNA: TGTGCCAGCAGCCAAGTTGGCAATACTGGGGCCAACGTCCTGACTTTC.